This record looks at one T cell receptor (beta chain) sequence and its context. Its cognate antigen is unknown. These data belong to a study of vaccination and CD4 T cells after COVID-19. Whole-study context: At a median 72 days (range 14 to 241) after dose two, post-vaccine samples were obtained. Cells were stimulated with overlapping spike peptides from SARS-CoV-2, HCoV-NL63, HCoV-OC43 and HCoV-229E.

Findings and caveats of the study: The study found that a median about 90% of reactive clones in convalescent patients appeared only post-vaccination.

Treatment in this sample: roughly ten-day PBMC culture with coronavirus spike peptide pools or control peptides (ViraFEST assay). The germline V gene has CDR1 KGHDR and CDR2 SFDVKD. The CDR3 has 17 amino acids. V was shortened by 4 bases and J by 0 bases, with 15 bases between the two germline ends. Sequenced with the Oncomine TCR Beta short-read assay was DNA taken from cultured CD4+ T cells. It was cultured CD4+ T cells from which genomic DNA was extracted. TCRdb re-called the PCR reads with MiXCR, one entry per CDR3 protein. This table holds some 14,000 distinct CDR3 sequences, more than 45% found once.

The chain carries TRBV24-1 and TRBJ1-5, with TRBD1 as a possible D gene (6 bases). The sequencing sample was made of CD4+ T cells from blood, cultured in vitro. The receptor was isolated from a human donor who had recovered from COVID-19. This chain's CDR3 is CATSDTTGTNSNQPQHF. In DNA, the CDR3 is TGTGCCACCAGTGACACCACTGGGACAAATAGCAATCAGCCCCAGCATTTT.